This T cell receptor beta chain was recovered during a study of blood T cell repertoires in COVID-19. Study information: Spain, Italy and the United States supplied samples that represented acute and convalescent COVID-19. Sources were T cells, B-cell-depleted T cells, or PBMCs; the material itself was cDNA or gDNA.

Original handling: The assay estimated nucleated cells by amplifying reference gene primers. Only in-frame clones appear in the TCRdb table, and some are missing; sequencing was by immunoSEQ multiplex PCR. From that table come the V and J calls and clone size; the DNA was used to work out D and trimming. The sample contains over 75,000 clones, roughly nine tenths of which appear only once. Germline CDR1 MGHDK, CDR2 SYGVNS. The CDR3 has 12 residues. With 6 bases removed from V and 0 bases from J, the gap between germline ends came to 6 bases. The sample taken for sequencing was peripheral blood. The sequence was collected from a human donor with active COVID-19. The donor label of this sample is uncertain. The chain carries TRBV25-1 and TRBJ2-7; D gene ambiguous. The CDR3 nucleotides read TGTGCCAGCAGCACAAGCTCCTACGAGCAGTACTTC. Its translation: CASSTSSYEQYF.